This T cell receptor beta chain was observed in a study of T cell repertoires in cytomegalovirus infection. Study at large: As its CMV epitopes, the study selected recently identified HLA-C-restricted and well-studied HLA-B-restricted targets. CMV infection plus the matching HLA type was flagged by public TCR beta signatures.

This clonotype has just a few counts. What it binds is not known. In TCRdb, the reads were re-called with MiXCR into one record per CDR3 protein. The sample holds about 35,000 distinct CDR3 sequences, roughly 54% seen once. CDR3 length equals 16 residues. The V gene's germline CDR1 is SGHTA and CDR2 FQGTGA. J gave up 2 bases and V 2 bases, and 5 bases lay outside the gene matches. The chain links TRBV7-3 to TRBJ2-5, with TRBD2 identical over 10 bases. The TCR sequence derives from a human donor in good health (CMV status not recorded). Some clones in this sample may be carry-over from other donors' samples. The sequences come from CD8+ T cells from cultured PBMCs, collected from culture after CMV antigen stimulation. The CDR3 bases are TGTGCCAGCAGCTTAGTTCCGGGACTAGCGCAAGAGACCCAGTACTTC. Residues: CASSLVPGLAQETQYF.